Presented here are 30 T cell receptor beta chains from one specimen sequenced in a study of Graves' ophthalmopathy and Graves' hyperthyroidism. CDR3 regions of TCR beta were amplified from RNA transcripts. RT-PCR was first run with HTBI primers, then multiplex PCR in a second round. TCRdb processed the multiplex PCR reads anew with MiXCR; each CDR3 protein has one entry. The repertoire holds 560,000 or so distinct CDR3 sequences, with less than 45% as singletons. Sample: peripheral blood or thyroid tissue (not recorded which). All receptors come from an adult man with Graves' hyperthyroidism.

In this sample, this clonotype turned up a few times. The chain uses TRBV10-3 and TRBJ2-2; tentatively, D is TRBD1 (7 bases). V was shortened by 10 bases and J by 5 bases, with 20 bases between the two germline ends. The CDR3 runs to 15 residues. Per the germline V gene, CDR1 is ENHRY and CDR2 is SYGVKD. The CDR3 loop is CASRGEGSPTGELFF. As DNA, the CDR3 is TGTGCCAGCAGGGGGGAAGGCAGCCCTACCGGGGAGCTGTTTTTT.

This clonotype was found a few times. This clone may be a read error of a much larger clone one base away. The gene calls are TRBV5-6 and TRBJ2-5; 8 nucleotides align to TRBD1. Germline V gives CDR1 SGHDT, CDR2 YYEEEE. CDR3 length equals 14 residues. V shed 1 base, J shed 6 bases, and the junction held 5 bases outside the gene matches. CDR3 amino acids: CASSLMTGAQTQYF. CDR3 nucleotides: TGTGCCAGCAGCTTGATGACAGGGGCCCAGACCCAGTACTTC.

This clonotype has a count of ten or more. The rearrangement uses TRBV10-3 and TRBJ1-5, with 7 positions matching TRBD1. Trimming removed 5 bases from V and 1 base from J; junction bases left unmatched: 2. Germline V gives CDR1 ENHRY, CDR2 SYGVKD. The CDR3 spans 14 residues. In DNA form, the CDR3 reads TGTGCCATCAGTCCAGGGGGAAGCAATCAGCCCCAGCATTTT. The encoded protein is CAISPGGSNQPQHF.

This clonotype was seen a few times. This chain's CDR3 is CATSDFRDRGSDTQYF. The CDR3 nucleotides read TGTGCCACCAGTGATTTTAGGGACAGGGGCTCAGATACGCAGTATTTT. V is TRBV24-1 and J is TRBJ2-3; TRBD1 agrees at 10 bases. This CDR3 is built from 16 residues. Germline V lookup: CDR1 KGHDR, CDR2 SFDVKD. After removal of 1 base from V and 4 bases from J, the junction contained 4 bases not matched to a gene.

This clonotype has a count of ten or more. The rearrangement uses TRBV4-1 and TRBJ1-5; D gene uncertain. The CDR3 totals 15 residues. The V gene lost 0 bases and the J gene lost 0 bases, with 6 bases spanning the gap. CDR1 and CDR2 from the germline V gene are MGHRA and YSYEKL. The CDR3 bases are TGCGCCAGCAGCCAAGAGGAGAATAGCAATCAGCCCCAGCATTTT. Translated: CASSQEENSNQPQHF.

This clonotype was detected only once. The V and J genes are TRBV10-3 and TRBJ2-7, with a possible D match to TRBD1 (6 bases). CDR1 and CDR2 from the germline V gene are ENHRY and SYGVKD. This CDR3 region has 14 residues. The CDR3, as DNA: TGTGCTATTGACGGGACACCGAGTCCCTACGAGCAGTACTTC. Its protein product is CAIDGTPSPYEQYF.

This clonotype was recorded a few times. The V and J genes are TRBV2 and TRBJ2-7; 8 bases map to TRBD2. CDR1 is SNHLY, CDR2 FYNNEI, per germline. The CDR3 totals 12 residues. CDR3 DNA: TGTGCACGGACTAGCCGCTCCTACGAGCAGTACTTC. This codes for CARTSRSYEQYF. The whole variable domain, remainder taken from reference TRBV2 and TRBJ2-7, is EPEVTQTPSHQVTQMGQEVILRCVPISNHLYFYWYRQILGQKVEFLVSFYNNEISEKSEIFDDQFSVERPDGSNFTLKIRSTKLEDSAMYFCARTSRSYEQYFGPGTRLTVT.

This clonotype occurred a few times. V gene TRBV25-1 combines with J gene TRBJ2-5; 10 bases line up with TRBD1. Gene TRBJ2-1 matches the end of the DNA better, so the J call may be wrong. The CDR3 runs 15 residues. CDR1 MGHDK and CDR2 SYGVNS come from the germline V gene. This CDR3 is CASSSAGTGVNEQFF. The CDR3 nucleotides are TGTGCCAGCAGTTCGGCCGGGACAGGGGTAAATGAGCAGTTCTTC.

This clonotype turned up a few times. The gene calls are TRBV19 and TRBJ1-1; D gene unclear. CDR3 length equals 17 residues. Per the germline V gene, CDR1 is LNHDA and CDR2 is SQIVND (reference sequence). V was pared by 5 bases and J by 1 base, with 20 bases between. Written as DNA, the CDR3 is TGTGCCAGTAGTGTCCGGCTGGAGCAGGCCTGGAACACTGAAGCTTTCTTT. Its translation is CASSVRLEQAWNTEAFF.

A note on this clonotype: A much larger clonotype is one base distant, so this may be a read error. The chain recombines TRBV12-3 or TRBV12-4 with TRBJ2-7, with no clear D. The CDR3 is 12 residues long. Trimming stripped 4 bases from V and 6 bases from J, with 10 bases between. The chain's CDR3 is CASSSILCEQYF. In DNA, the CDR3 is TGTGCCAGCAGTTCCATTTTATGCGAGCAGTACTTC.

This clonotype showed up just a few times. The CDR3, as DNA: TGTGCCATCAGTGACGTGGGAAGGGGGAACATTCAGTACTTC. Its protein product is CAISDVGRGNIQYF. V usage is TRBV10-3 and J usage is TRBJ2-4, with a possible D match to TRBD1 (6 bases). CDR3 size: 14 residues. With 3 bases removed from V and 7 bases from J, the gap between germline ends came to 13 bases. Germline loops: CDR1 ENHRY, CDR2 SYGVKD.

This clonotype was observed many times. The chain uses TRBV20-1 and TRBJ1-2; 11 bases align to TRBD1. V was clipped by 6 bases and J by 7 bases; unmatched bases: 4. Per the germline V gene, CDR1 is DFQATT and CDR2 is SNEGSKA (reference sequence). This CDR3 is 12 amino acids long. CDR3 sequence reads: CSAMDRGPGYTF. CDR3 nucleotides: TGCAGTGCCATGGACAGGGGGCCTGGCTACACCTTC.

This clonotype was observed many times. This chain uses TRBV7-9 with TRBJ2-7; TRBD1 agrees at 8 bases. Germline V lookup: CDR1 SEHNR, CDR2 FQNEAQ (reference sequence). After removal of 5 bases from V and 0 bases from J, the junction contained 6 bases not matched to a gene. The CDR3 is 15 residues long. DNA of the CDR3: TGTGCCAGCAGCCACGCCGGGACAGGCTCCTACGAGCAGTACTTC. Translated, it gives CASSHAGTGSYEQYF. Looking up the rest from reference TRBV7-9 and TRBJ2-7 gives the full variable domain: DTGVSQNPRHKITKRGQNVTFRCDPISEHNRLYWYRQTLGQGPEFLTYFQNEAQLEKSRLLSDRFSAERPKGSFSTLEIQRTEQGDSAMYLCASSHAGTGSYEQYFGPGTRLTVT.

CDR3 nucleotides: TGCAGCTTGTTGACTAGCGGGGAAGACGGGCAGTACTTC. Its protein product is CSLLTSGEDGQYF. The chain combines TRBV29-1 with TRBJ2-7, with TRBD2 matching over 11 bases. V shed 8 bases, J shed 9 bases, and the junction held 12 bases outside the gene matches. Germline CDR1 reads SQVTM; CDR2 reads ANQGSEA. The CDR3 loop spans 13 amino acids.

This clonotype was counted at least ten times. V and J are TRBV4-1 and TRBJ2-2; D call uncertain. With 3 bases removed from V and 2 bases from J, the gap between germline ends came to 1 base. The CDR3 is 12 residues long. Germline V gene lookup returns CDR1 MGHRA and CDR2 YSYEKL. CDR3 DNA: TGCGCCAGCAGCCATAACACCGGGGAGCTGTTTTTT. Protein sequence: CASSHNTGELFF.

This clonotype occurred many times. The rearrangement links TRBV10-3 to TRBJ1-5; 10 positions agree with TRBD1. This CDR3 is 15 amino acids long. V dropped 4 bases and J dropped 2; count of bases not matched to a gene: 2. In germline, CDR1 is ENHRY, CDR2 SYGVKD. The DNA for the CDR3 is TGTGCCATCAGTGCCGGACAGGGGGGCAATCAGCCCCAGCATTTT. It encodes CAISAGQGGNQPQHF.

The rearrangement joins TRBV7-4 to TRBJ2-5, with D perhaps matching TRBD2 (6 bases). Germline assignment: CDR1 SGHVT and CDR2 SQSDAQ. The CDR3 contains 17 residues. Trimming removed 5 bases at V and 4 bases at J, with 23 bases between. This CDR3 reads CASSQDWSSGDGETQYF. In DNA form, the CDR3 reads TGTGCCAGCAGCCAAGATTGGAGTAGCGGAGACGGAGAGACCCAGTACTTC.

This clonotype was recorded at least ten times. The chain recombines TRBV19 with TRBJ1-5, with 8 positions matching TRBD1. The trim removed 3 bases at V and 5 bases at J, leaving 6 bases unmatched. The CDR3 runs 15 residues. Germline CDR1 LNHDA, CDR2 SQIVND (reference sequence). The CDR3 DNA follows: TGTGCCAGTAGTATTCAGGGGGCCACCTATCAGCCCCAGCATTTT. Translation: CASSIQGATYQPQHF.

The chain has TRBV5-1 and TRBJ2-7, with 11 nucleotides matching TRBD1. Germline V gives CDR1 SGHRS, CDR2 YFSETQ. The trim removed 1 base at V and 5 bases at J, leaving 8 bases unmatched. This CDR3 region has 16 residues. CDR3 in amino acids: CASSLTSGQGADEQYF. CDR3 nucleotides: TGCGCCAGCAGCTTGACTAGCGGACAGGGGGCTGACGAGCAGTACTTC.

The V call is TRBV6-5, the J call TRBJ2-2; 10 positions agree with TRBD1. Germline CDR1 MNHEY, CDR2 SVGAGI. V lost 5 bases, J lost 3 bases, and 0 bases stayed unmatched. The CDR3 has 14 amino acids. DNA for the CDR3: TGTGCCAGCAGTGGGACAGGGGACACCGGGGAGCTGTTTTTT. This sequence encodes CASSGTGDTGELFF.

This clonotype was seen repeatedly, ten times or more. The chain has TRBV12-3 or TRBV12-4 and TRBJ1-4; no clear D. The CDR3 totals 14 residues. V shed 5 bases and J shed 7 bases, with 14 bases lying between them. CDR3 bases: TGTGCCAGCAGTCCCGCGGGGAGTTTTGAAAAACTGTTTTTT. Amino acids: CASSPAGSFEKLFF.

This clonotype was recorded many times. The V gene is TRBV5-4, the J gene TRBJ2-7, with 8 nucleotides matching TRBD2. The CDR3 contains 14 residues. The V gene's germline CDR1 is SGHNT and CDR2 YYREEE (reference sequence). After removal of 4 bases from V and 7 bases from J, the junction contained 10 bases not matched to a gene. CDR3 region: CASSPGLDWREQYF. The CDR3 DNA reads as TGTGCCAGCAGCCCGGGACTAGATTGGCGGGAGCAGTACTTC.

Many counts were recorded for this clonotype. The chain joins TRBV7-8 to TRBJ1-3; the D gene is possibly TRBD1 (6 bases). V lost 4 bases, J lost 7 bases, and 11 bases lay in between. The germline V gene has CDR1 SGHVS and CDR2 FQNEAQ. The CDR3 totals 13 residues. CDR3 nucleotides: TGTGCCAGCAGCTATCCAGGGGAGAACACCATATATTTT. As protein: CASSYPGENTIYF.

Comments on this clonotype: Compared with germline, one end of the junction differs, possibly owing to a read error. The V and J genes are TRBV7-2 and TRBJ1-1; 7 nucleotides agree with TRBD1. This CDR3 is 16 amino acids long. Germline V gives CDR1 SGHTA, CDR2 FQGNSA. The CDR3 bases are TGTGCCAACAGCTTAGGATTGGGACAGTTGAACACTGAAGCTTTCTTT. Its protein is CANSLGLGQLNTEAFF. The entire variable domain, with the rest obtained from reference TRBV7-2 and TRBJ1-1, is as follows: GAGVSQSPSNKVTEKGKDVELRCDPISGHTALYWYRQSLGQGLEFLIYFQGNSAPDKSGLPSDRFSAERTGGSVSTLTIQRTQQEDSAVYLCANSLGLGQLNTEAFFGQGTRLTVV.

This chain connects TRBV20-1 to TRBJ1-2; D gene uncertain. V was pared by 0 bases and J by 7 bases, with 12 bases between. Per the germline V gene, CDR1 is DFQATT and CDR2 is SNEGSKA (reference sequence). The CDR3 extends over 13 amino acids. The CDR3: CSARDSSPGGYTF. The CDR3 DNA is TGCAGTGCTAGAGATTCTTCACCTGGTGGCTACACCTTC.

Many counts were recorded for this clonotype. The V and J genes are TRBV10-2 and TRBJ2-7; D is ambiguous. The germline V gene encodes CDR1 WSHSY and CDR2 SAAADI. V was shortened by 8 bases and J by 2 bases, with 13 bases between the two germline ends. The CDR3 consists of 13 residues. CDR3 bases: TGCGCCAGCCGCCATTTGGGGACCTACGAGCAGTACTTC. It is translated as CASRHLGTYEQYF.

This chain links TRBV5-1 with TRBJ2-2; D is perhaps TRBD1 (6 bases). Looked up from germline, CDR1 is SGHRS and CDR2 is YFSETQ. Trimming stripped 4 bases from V and 4 bases from J, with 11 bases between. This CDR3 comprises 14 residues. As DNA, the CDR3 is TGCGCCAGCAGCCAAAACAGGGCCACCGGGGAGCTGTTTTTT. It encodes CASSQNRATGELFF.

A note on this clonotype: A junction end diverges from the germline sequence, so it may reflect a read error. The J gene is TRBJ2-7, the V gene TRBV10-3, with D uncertain. The germline V gene encodes CDR1 ENHRY and CDR2 SYGVKD. CDR3 size: 14 residues. This CDR3 reads CASSEHPSSYEQYF. Here the CDR3 DNA reads TGTGCCAGCAGTGAACACCCTAGCTCCTACGAGCAGTACTTC.

The chain recombines TRBV27 with TRBJ1-1, with a weak D call TRBD1 (5 bases). V was shortened by 2 bases and J by 5 bases, with 12 bases between the two germline ends. CDR3 size: 14 residues. Looked up from germline, CDR1 is MNHEY and CDR2 is SMNVEV (reference sequence). CDR3 in DNA: TGTGCCAGCAGTTTAGTCGGTTGGGGGACTGAAGCTTTCTTT. It yields the protein CASSLVGWGTEAFF.

J is TRBJ1-2 and V is TRBV29-1, with 8 bases lining up with TRBD1. The V gene end was trimmed by 5 bases and the J gene end by 5 bases; junction bases not matched to a gene: 13. The CDR3 is 15 residues long. Germline V gene lookup returns CDR1 SQVTM and CDR2 ANQGSEA. The CDR3 loop is CSVKVSGQDQYGYTF. Here the CDR3 DNA reads TGCAGCGTTAAGGTTTCGGGACAGGACCAATATGGCTACACCTTC.